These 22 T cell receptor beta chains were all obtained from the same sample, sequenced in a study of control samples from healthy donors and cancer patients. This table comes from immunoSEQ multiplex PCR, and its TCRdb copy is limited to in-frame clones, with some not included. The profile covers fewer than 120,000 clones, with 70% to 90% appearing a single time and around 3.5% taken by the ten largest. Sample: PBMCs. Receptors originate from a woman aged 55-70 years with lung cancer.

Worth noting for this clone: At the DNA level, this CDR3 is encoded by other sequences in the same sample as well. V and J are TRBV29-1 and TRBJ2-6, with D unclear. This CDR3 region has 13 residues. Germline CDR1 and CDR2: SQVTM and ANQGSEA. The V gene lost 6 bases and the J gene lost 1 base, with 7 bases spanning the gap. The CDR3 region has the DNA TGCAGCGTGGCGAGGTCTGGGGCCAACGTCCTGACTTTC. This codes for CSVARSGANVLTF.

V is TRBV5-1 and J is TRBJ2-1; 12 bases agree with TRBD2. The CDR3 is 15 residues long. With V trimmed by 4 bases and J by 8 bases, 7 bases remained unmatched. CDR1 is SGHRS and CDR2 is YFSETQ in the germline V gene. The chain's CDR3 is CASSIMTSGSDEQFF. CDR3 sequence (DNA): TGCGCCAGCAGCATCATGACTAGCGGGAGTGATGAGCAGTTCTTC.

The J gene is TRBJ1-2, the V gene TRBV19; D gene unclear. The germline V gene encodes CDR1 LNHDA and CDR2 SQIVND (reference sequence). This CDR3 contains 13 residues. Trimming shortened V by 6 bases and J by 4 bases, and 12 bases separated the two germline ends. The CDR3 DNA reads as TGTGCCAGTAGCAACCAGGAGTTCTATGGCTACACCTTC. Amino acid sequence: CASSNQEFYGYTF.

In DNA, the CDR3 is TGTGCCAGCAGTGAGTACAGTCCCTTCGACGGGGCCAACGTCCTGACTTTC. This gives the protein CASSEYSPFDGANVLTF. The rearrangement joins TRBV25-1 to TRBJ2-6; no definite D call. Germline V gene lookup returns CDR1 MGHDK and CDR2 SYGVNS. The CDR3 runs 17 residues. V was clipped by 3 bases and J by 4 bases, with 16 bases between them.

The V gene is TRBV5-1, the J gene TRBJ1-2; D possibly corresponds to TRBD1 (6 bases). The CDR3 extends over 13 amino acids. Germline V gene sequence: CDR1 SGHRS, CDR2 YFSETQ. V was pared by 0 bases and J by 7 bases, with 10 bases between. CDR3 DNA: TGCGCCAGCAGCTTGGACAGGGATGGTGGCTACACCTTC. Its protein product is CASSLDRDGGYTF.

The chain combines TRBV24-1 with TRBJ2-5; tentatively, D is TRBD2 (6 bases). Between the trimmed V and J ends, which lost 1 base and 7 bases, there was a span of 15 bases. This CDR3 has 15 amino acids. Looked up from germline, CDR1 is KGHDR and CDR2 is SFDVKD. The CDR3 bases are TGTGCCACCAGTGATTTAGGAGGGGCCGGAGGGACCCAGTACTTC. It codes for CATSDLGGAGGTQYF.

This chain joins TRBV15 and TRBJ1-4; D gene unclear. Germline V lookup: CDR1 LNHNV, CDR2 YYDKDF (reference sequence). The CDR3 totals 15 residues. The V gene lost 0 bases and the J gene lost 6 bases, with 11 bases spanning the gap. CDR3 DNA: TGTGCCACCAGCAGAGAGGGCAGCCGTTATGAAAAACTGTTTTTT. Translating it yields CATSREGSRYEKLFF.

CDR3 protein: CASSMPTRGGADQPQHF. CDR3 DNA sequence: TGTGCCAGTAGTATGCCCACCAGGGGGGGCGCCGATCAGCCCCAGCATTTT. The chain links TRBV19 to TRBJ1-5; 7 bases agree with TRBD1. The V segment lost 3 bases and the J segment 5 bases; nucleotides outside the gene matches: 13. The germline CDR1 and CDR2 sequences are LNHDA and SQIVND (reference sequence). This CDR3 contains 17 residues.

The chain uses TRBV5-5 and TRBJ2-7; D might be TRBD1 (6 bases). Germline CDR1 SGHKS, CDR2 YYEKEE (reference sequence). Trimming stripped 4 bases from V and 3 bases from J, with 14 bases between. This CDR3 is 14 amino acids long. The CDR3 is CASSGGDTFYEQYF. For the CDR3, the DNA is TGTGCCAGCAGCGGTGGGGACACCTTCTACGAGCAGTACTTC. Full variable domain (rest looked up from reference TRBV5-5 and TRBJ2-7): DAGVTQSPTHLIKTRGQQVTLRCSPISGHKSVSWYQQVLGQGPQFIFQYYEKEERGRGNFPDRFSARQFPNYSSELNVNALLLGDSALYLCASSGGDTFYEQYFGPGTRLTVT.

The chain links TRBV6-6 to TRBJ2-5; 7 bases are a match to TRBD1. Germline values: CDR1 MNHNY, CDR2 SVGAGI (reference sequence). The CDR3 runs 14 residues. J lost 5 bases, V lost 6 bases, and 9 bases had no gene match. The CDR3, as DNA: TGTGCCAGCAGCCCGAAGGGGGCGCGGGAGACCCAGTACTTC. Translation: CASSPKGARETQYF.

Written as DNA, the CDR3 is TGTGCTAGTGGTTTGGTCGAGAACACTGAAGCTTTCTTT. It codes for CASGLVENTEAFF. This chain links TRBV12-5 with TRBJ1-1; D gene ambiguous. V lost 0 bases to trimming and J lost 1 base, with 3 bases between them. This CDR3 has 13 amino acids. The germline gives CDR1 LGHNT, CDR2 FRNRAP.

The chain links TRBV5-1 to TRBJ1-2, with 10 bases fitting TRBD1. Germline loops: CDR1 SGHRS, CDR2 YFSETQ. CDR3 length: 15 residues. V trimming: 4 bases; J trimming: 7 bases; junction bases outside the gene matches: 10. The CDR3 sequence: CASSIDGTGVVGYTF. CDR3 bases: TGCGCCAGCAGCATTGACGGGACAGGGGTGGTTGGCTACACCTTC.

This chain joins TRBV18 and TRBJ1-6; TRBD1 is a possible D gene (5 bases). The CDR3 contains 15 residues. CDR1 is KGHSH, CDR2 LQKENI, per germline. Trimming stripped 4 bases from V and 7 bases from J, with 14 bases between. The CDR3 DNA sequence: TGTGCCAGCTCACAAGGGACGGTGGTAAATTCACCCCTCCACTTT. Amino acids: CASSQGTVVNSPLHF.

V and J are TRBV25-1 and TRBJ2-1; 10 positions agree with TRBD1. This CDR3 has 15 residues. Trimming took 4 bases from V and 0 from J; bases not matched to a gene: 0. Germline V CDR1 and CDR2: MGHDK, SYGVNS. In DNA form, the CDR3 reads TGTGCCAGCAGTGGGACAGGGGGCTCCTACAATGAGCAGTTCTTC. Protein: CASSGTGGSYNEQFF.

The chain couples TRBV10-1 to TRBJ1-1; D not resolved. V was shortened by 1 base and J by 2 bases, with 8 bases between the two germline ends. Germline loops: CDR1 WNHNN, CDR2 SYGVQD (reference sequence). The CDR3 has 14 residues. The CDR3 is CASSELYRNTEAFF. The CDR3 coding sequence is TGCGCCAGCAGTGAGTTATACAGAAACACTGAAGCTTTCTTT.

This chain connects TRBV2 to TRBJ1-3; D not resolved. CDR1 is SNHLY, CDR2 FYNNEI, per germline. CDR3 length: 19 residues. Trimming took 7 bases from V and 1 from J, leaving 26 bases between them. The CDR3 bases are TGTGCCAGCACCTTAACCGGGCCCCCCAGGTCCCGTTCTGGAAACACCATATATTTT. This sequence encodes CASTLTGPPRSRSGNTIYF.

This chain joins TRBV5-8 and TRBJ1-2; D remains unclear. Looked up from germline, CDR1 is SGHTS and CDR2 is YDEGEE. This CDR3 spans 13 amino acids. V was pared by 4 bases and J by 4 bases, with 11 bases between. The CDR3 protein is CASSNPGFYGYTF. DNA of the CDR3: TGTGCCAGCAGCAACCCGGGGTTCTATGGCTACACCTTC.

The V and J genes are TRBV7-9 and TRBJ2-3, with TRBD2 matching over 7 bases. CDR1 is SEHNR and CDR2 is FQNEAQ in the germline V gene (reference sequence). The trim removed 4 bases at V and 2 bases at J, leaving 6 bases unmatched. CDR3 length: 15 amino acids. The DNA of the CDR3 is TGTGCCAGCAGCTCCGGACTAGTGTCCACAGATACGCAGTATTTT. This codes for CASSSGLVSTDTQYF.

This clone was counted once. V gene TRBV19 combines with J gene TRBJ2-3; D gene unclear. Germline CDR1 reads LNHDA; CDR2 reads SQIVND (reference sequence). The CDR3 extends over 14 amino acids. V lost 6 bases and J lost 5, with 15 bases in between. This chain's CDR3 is CASRMAGNGDTQYF. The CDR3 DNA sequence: TGTGCCAGTAGGATGGCTGGGAATGGAGATACGCAGTATTTT.

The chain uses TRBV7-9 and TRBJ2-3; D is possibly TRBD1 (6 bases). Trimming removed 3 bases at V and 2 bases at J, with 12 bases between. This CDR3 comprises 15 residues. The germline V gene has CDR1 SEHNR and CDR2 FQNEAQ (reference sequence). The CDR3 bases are TGTGCCAGCAGCTTCCTGGCAGGGGTCACAGATACGCAGTATTTT. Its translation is CASSFLAGVTDTQYF. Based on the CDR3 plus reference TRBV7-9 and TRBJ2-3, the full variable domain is DTGVSQNPRHKITKRGQNVTFRCDPISEHNRLYWYRQTLGQGPEFLTYFQNEAQLEKSRLLSDRFSAERPKGSFSTLEIQRTEQGDSAMYLCASSFLAGVTDTQYFGPGTRLTVL.

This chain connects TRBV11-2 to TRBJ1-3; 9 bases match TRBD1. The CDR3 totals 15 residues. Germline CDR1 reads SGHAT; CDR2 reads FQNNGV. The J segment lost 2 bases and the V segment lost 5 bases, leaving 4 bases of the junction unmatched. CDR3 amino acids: CASSVDRGPGNTIYF. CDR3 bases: TGTGCCAGCAGCGTGGACAGGGGCCCTGGAAACACCATATATTTT.

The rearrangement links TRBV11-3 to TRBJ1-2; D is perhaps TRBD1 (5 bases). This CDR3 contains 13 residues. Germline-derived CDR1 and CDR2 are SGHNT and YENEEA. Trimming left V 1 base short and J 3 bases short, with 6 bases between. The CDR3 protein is CASSLGGDYGYTF. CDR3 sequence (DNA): TGTGCCAGCAGCTTAGGAGGGGACTATGGCTACACCTTC.